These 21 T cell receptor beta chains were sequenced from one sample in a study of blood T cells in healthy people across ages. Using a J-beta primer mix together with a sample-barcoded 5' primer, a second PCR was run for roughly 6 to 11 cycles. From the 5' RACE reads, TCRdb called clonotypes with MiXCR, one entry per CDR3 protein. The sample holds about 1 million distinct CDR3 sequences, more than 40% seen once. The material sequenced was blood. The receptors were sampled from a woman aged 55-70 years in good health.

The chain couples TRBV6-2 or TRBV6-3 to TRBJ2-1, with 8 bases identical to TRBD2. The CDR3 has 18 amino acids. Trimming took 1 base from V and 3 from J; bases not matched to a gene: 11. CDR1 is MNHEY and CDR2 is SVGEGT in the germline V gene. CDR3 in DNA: TGTGCCAGCAGTTACTGGGGAGCGAGCGGGAGCGGCTACAATGAGCAGTTCTTC. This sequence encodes CASSYWGASGSGYNEQFF.

CDR3 loop: CASSKGLLGGINNEQYF. CDR3 bases: TGTGCCAGCAGCAAAGGCCTTCTGGGGGGTATAAACAATGAGCAGTACTTC. This chain joins TRBV21-1 and TRBJ2-5; TRBD1 was called by the table and not checked on the DNA. TRBV21-1 is a pseudogene segment. The CDR3 is 17 residues long.

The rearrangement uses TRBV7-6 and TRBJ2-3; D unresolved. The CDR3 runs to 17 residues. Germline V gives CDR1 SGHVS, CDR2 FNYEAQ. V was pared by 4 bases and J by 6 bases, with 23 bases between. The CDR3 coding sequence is TGTGCCAGCAGCTCCCCCGGATCCACCACAATTGGGGATACGCAGTATTTT. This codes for CASSSPGSTTIGDTQYF. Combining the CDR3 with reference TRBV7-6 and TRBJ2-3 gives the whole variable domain GAGVSQSPRYKVTKRGQDVALRCDPISGHVSLYWYRQALGQGPEFLTYFNYEAQQDKSGLPNDRFSAERPEGSISTLTIQRTEQRDSAMYRCASSSPGSTTIGDTQYFGPGTRLTVL.

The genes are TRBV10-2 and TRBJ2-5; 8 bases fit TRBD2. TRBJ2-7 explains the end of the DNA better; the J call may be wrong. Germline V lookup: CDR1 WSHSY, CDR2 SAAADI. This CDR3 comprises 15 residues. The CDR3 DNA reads TGCGCCAGCAGTGAGCGGGAGGGCAACCTGGACGAGCAGTACTTC. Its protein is CASSEREGNLDEQYF.

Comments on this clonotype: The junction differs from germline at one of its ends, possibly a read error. CDR3 in amino acids: CGAIRETQYF. In DNA form, the CDR3 reads TGCGGTGCTATTCGGGAGACCCAGTACTTC. J is TRBJ2-5 and V is TRBV20-1; D is uncertain. CDR3 length: 10 amino acids. The germline V gene encodes CDR1 DFQATT and CDR2 SNEGSKA (reference sequence).

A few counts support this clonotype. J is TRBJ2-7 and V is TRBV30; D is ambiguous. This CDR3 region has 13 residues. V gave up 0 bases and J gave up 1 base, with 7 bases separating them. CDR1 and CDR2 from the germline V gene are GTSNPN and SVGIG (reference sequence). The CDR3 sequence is CAWSVSGSYEQYF. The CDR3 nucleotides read TGTGCCTGGAGTGTAAGTGGGTCCTACGAGCAGTACTTC.

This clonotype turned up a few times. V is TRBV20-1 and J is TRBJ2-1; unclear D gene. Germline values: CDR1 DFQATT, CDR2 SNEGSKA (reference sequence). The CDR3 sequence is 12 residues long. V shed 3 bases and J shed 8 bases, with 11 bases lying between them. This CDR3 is CSASLPGYEQFF. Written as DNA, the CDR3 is TGCAGTGCTAGTCTCCCCGGCTATGAGCAGTTCTTC.

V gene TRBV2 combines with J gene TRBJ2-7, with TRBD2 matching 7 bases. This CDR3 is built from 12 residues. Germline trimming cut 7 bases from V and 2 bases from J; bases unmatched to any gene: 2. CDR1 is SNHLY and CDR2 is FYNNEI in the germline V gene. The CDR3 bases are TGTGCCAGCATTGGGAGGGCCTACGAGCAGTACTTC. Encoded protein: CASIGRAYEQYF.

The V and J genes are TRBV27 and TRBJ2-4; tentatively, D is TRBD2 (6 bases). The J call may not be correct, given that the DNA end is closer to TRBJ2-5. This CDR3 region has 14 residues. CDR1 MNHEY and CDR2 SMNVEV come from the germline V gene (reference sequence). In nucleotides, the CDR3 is TGTGCCAGCAGCCCCTATCGGGAGAGAAAGACCCAGTACTTC. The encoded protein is CASSPYRERKTQYF.

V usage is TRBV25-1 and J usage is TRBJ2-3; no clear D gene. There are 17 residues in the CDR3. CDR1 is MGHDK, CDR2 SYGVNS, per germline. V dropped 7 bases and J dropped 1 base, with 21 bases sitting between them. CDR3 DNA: TGTGCCAGCACCCCGCCAAGTACGGTCCTCCGCACAGATACGCAGTATTTT. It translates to CASTPPSTVLRTDTQYF.

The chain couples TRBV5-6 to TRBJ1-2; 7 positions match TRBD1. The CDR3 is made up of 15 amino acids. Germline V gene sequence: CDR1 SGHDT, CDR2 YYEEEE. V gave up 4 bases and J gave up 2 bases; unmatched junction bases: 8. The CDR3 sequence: CASSPLRTGNYGYTF. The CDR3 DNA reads TGTGCCAGCAGCCCTTTGAGGACAGGCAACTATGGCTACACCTTC.

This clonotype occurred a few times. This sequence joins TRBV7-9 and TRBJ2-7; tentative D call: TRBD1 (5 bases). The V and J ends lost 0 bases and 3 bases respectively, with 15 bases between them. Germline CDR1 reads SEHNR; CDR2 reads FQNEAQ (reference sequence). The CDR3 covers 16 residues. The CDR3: CASSLALSGMNYEQYF. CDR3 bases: TGTGCCAGCAGCTTAGCGTTATCAGGGATGAACTACGAGCAGTACTTC.

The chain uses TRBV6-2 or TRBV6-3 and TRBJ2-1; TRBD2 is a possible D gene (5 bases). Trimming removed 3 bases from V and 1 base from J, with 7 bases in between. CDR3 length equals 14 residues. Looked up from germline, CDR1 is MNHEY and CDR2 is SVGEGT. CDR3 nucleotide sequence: TGTGCCAGCAGTTATCAGCGGTCCTACAATGAGCAGTTCTTC. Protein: CASSYQRSYNEQFF.

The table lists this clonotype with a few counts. The CDR3 region is CASSLSMGDRPPYEQYF. CDR3 coding DNA: TGTGCCAGCAGTTTATCGATGGGGGACAGGCCGCCCTACGAGCAGTACTTC. The genes are TRBV27 and TRBJ2-7; 8 bases are shared with TRBD1. V shed 0 bases, J shed 2 bases, and the junction held 9 bases outside the gene matches. Germline assignment: CDR1 MNHEY and CDR2 SMNVEV (reference sequence). The CDR3 spans 17 residues.

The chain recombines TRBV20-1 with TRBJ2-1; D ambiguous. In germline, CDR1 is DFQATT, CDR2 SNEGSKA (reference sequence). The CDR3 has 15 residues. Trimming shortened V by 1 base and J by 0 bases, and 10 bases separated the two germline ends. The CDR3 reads CSARVMGDSYNEQFF. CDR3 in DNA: TGCAGTGCTAGAGTTATGGGTGACTCCTACAATGAGCAGTTCTTC.

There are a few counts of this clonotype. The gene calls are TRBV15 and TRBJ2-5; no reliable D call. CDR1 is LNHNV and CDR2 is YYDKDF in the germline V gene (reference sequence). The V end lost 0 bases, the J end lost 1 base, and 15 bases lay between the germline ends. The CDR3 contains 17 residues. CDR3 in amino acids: CATSREYPGTTQETQYF. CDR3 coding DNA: TGTGCCACCAGCAGAGAGTATCCGGGCACGACCCAAGAGACCCAGTACTTC.

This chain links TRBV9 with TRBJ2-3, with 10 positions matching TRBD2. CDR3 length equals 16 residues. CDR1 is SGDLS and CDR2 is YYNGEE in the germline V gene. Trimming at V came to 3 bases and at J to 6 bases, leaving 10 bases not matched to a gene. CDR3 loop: CASSDDTSGITDTQYF. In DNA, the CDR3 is TGTGCCAGCAGCGACGATACTAGCGGGATAACTGATACGCAGTATTTT.

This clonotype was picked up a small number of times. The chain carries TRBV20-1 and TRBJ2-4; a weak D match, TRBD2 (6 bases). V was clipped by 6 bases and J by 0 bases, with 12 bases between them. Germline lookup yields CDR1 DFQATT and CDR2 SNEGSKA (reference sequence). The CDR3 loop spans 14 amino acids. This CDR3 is CSASGLIAKNIQYF. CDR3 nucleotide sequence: TGCAGTGCCTCGGGACTCATAGCCAAAAACATTCAGTACTTC.

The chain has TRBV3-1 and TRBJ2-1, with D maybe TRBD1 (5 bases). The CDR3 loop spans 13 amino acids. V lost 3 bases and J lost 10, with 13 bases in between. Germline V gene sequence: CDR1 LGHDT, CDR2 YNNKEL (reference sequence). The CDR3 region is CASSQIRVGEQFF. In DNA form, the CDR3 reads TGTGCCAGCAGCCAGATCAGGGTTGGAGAGCAGTTCTTC.

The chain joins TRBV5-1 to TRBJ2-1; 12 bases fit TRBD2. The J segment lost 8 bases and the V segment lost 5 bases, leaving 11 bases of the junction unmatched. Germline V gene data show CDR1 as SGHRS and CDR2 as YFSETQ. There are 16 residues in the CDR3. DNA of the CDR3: TGCGCCAGCAGAGTCCTAGCGGGAGGGCAGTTGGATGAGCAGTTCTTC. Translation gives CASRVLAGGQLDEQFF.

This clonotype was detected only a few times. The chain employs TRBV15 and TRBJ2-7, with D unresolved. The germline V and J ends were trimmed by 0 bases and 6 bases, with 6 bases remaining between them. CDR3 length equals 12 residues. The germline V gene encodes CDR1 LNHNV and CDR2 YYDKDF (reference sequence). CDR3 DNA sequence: TGTGCCACCAGCAGAGATGTAACCGAGCAGTACTTC. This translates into CATSRDVTEQYF.